This T cell receptor beta chain came from a study of early T cells in non-severe SARS-CoV-2 infection. Overall study context: Bulk RNA from unsorted whole blood was sequenced; chains were unpaired.

The germline V and J ends were trimmed by 4 bases and 2 bases, with 12 bases remaining between them. The CDR3 contains 16 residues. In germline, CDR1 is LNHNV, CDR2 YYDKDF (reference sequence). The sample holds many counts of this clonotype. Individual cDNA molecules received unique molecular identifiers during library preparation. One entry per CDR3 protein results from TCRdb running MiXCR on the 5' RACE reads. The sample lists roughly 80,000 distinct CDR3 sequences, roughly 10% occurring once. The rearrangement uses TRBV15 and TRBJ2-6; D is unresolved. The material sequenced was whole blood, taken at baseline. This TCR was recovered from an adult who was a healthcare worker with PCR-confirmed SARS-CoV-2 infection or an uninfected control (not recorded which). CDR3 DNA sequence: TGTGCCACCAGCATTGAGAGGAGCACTGGGGCCAACGTCCTGACTTTC. This codes for CATSIERSTGANVLTF. Full variable domain (missing parts from reference TRBV15 and TRBJ2-6): DAMVIQNPRYQVTQFGKPVTLSCSQTLNHNVMYWYQQKSSQAPKLLFHYYDKDFNNEADTPDNFQSRRPNTSFCFLDIRSPGLGDTAMYLCATSIERSTGANVLTFGAGSRLTVL.